The 3 T cell receptor beta chains below all came from one sample that was sequenced in a study of cytomegalovirus exposure and HLA in healthy donors. 13 Jbeta primers and 60 Vbeta primers were used for the PCR. This table comes from immunoSEQ multiplex PCR, and its TCRdb copy is limited to in-frame clones, with some not included. The data contain roughly 150,000 clones, more than 65% of them singletons. Sample: PBMCs. The receptors were sampled from a woman aged 30 to 39 in good health and CMV-seronegative.

The sample holds one count of this clone. The chain has TRBV10-3 and TRBJ2-1, with TRBD2 matching over 11 bases. This CDR3 spans 14 amino acids. The germline V gene has CDR1 ENHRY and CDR2 SYGVKD. The V gene end was trimmed by 10 bases and the J gene end by 2 bases; junction bases not matched to a gene: 4. CDR3 loop: CASGTSGAYNEQFF. In nucleotides, the CDR3 is TGTGCCAGCGGGACTAGCGGCGCCTACAATGAGCAGTTCTTC.

V usage is TRBV18 and J usage is TRBJ1-5, with D unclear. The CDR3 spans 13 residues. Germline V gene sequence: CDR1 KGHSH, CDR2 LQKENI. Trimming pared 2 bases from V and 3 bases from J, leaving 5 bases between. CDR3 nucleotide sequence: TGTGCCAGCTCACCAGAACACAATCAGCCCCAGCATTTT. It specifies CASSPEHNQPQHF.

This chain uses TRBV28 with TRBJ1-2, with no clear D. The V gene's germline CDR1 is MDHEN and CDR2 SYDVKM. The CDR3 consists of 11 residues. Between the trimmed V and J ends, which lost 11 bases and 3 bases, there was a span of 10 bases. The CDR3 region is CAHRRDYGYTF. The DNA of the CDR3 is TGTGCCCACCGTCGGGACTATGGCTACACCTTC.